These 27 T cell receptor beta chains were sequenced from one sample in a study of response to subunit inactivated influenza vaccine. MiXCR, run by TCRdb on the RT-PCR reads, gives a single entry per CDR3 protein. The top ten hold 9.5% to 12% of the sample, which has around 570,000 distinct CDR3 sequences, 10% to 12% seen once. The same sample was also used in a study of T cells expressing NK-cell markers. Per that study: What made the TCR beta cDNA was 5'RACE template switching with UMIs.

The specimen was PBMCs from blood, collected on the day of vaccination. These receptors were collected from a man aged 50 to 59 who received an inactivated influenza vaccine.

This clonotype was recorded at least ten times. The chain carries TRBV12-3 or TRBV12-4 and TRBJ1-1, with D possibly TRBD1 on 5 matching bases. The CDR3 covers 15 residues. Trimming stripped 5 bases from V and 1 base from J, with 14 bases between. CDR3 residues: CASSIPGRPNTEAFF. CDR3 bases: TGTGCCAGCAGTATTCCGGGACGACCGAACACTGAAGCTTTCTTT.

This clonotype has only a few counts. Sequence at one end of the junction differs from germline and may be a read error. The rearrangement joins TRBV20-1 to TRBJ2-5, with 10 bases fitting TRBD1. The CDR3 has 13 residues. Germline lookup yields CDR1 DFQATT and CDR2 SNEGSKA (reference sequence). Here the CDR3 DNA reads TGCAGTGCTCGAGACAGGGGGCTGGAGACCCAGTACTTC. It encodes CSARDRGLETQYF.

The genes are TRBV6-2 or TRBV6-3 and TRBJ2-3; possibly TRBD2 for D (6 bases). Deletions cut 6 bases from V and 2 bases from J, with 18 bases between. Germline CDR1 and CDR2: MNHEY and SVGEGT. The CDR3 covers 16 residues. DNA of the CDR3: TGTGCCAGCAGAAGAGACGGAGGGGTGTACACAGATACGCAGTATTTT. It encodes CASRRDGGVYTDTQYF.

This clonotype was seen a few times. This sequence joins TRBV11-2 and TRBJ2-3; 10 nucleotides line up with TRBD2. Per germline, CDR1 SGHAT and CDR2 FQNNGV. The CDR3 contains 15 residues. With V trimmed by 2 bases and J by 9 bases, 8 bases remained unmatched. DNA for the CDR3: TGTGCCAGCAGCTTACTTTCCAGCGGGGGGGCAACGCAGTATTTT. Its protein product is CASSLLSSGGATQYF.

The rearrangement uses TRBV7-2 and TRBJ1-2; TRBD1 matches 8 bases. V shed 4 bases and J 3 bases; nucleotides not matched to a gene: 7. This CDR3 has 15 residues. The germline V gene encodes CDR1 SGHTA and CDR2 FQGNSA. CDR3 DNA: TGTGCCAGCAGCTCCCAGCCAGGGGGCGACTATGGCTACACCTTC. Protein: CASSSQPGGDYGYTF.

The genes are TRBV20-1 and TRBJ2-2; D gene ambiguous. V dropped 6 bases and J dropped 0 bases, with 20 bases sitting between them. CDR1 is DFQATT and CDR2 is SNEGSKA in the germline V gene (reference sequence). CDR3 length equals 17 residues. CDR3 in DNA: TGCAGTGCGAAAACCTTTACGCGGCAGGCGAACACCGGGGAGCTGTTTTTT. This codes for CSAKTFTRQANTGELFF.

V is TRBV11-2 and J is TRBJ2-1; the match to TRBD2 covers 12 bases. V lost 5 bases and J lost 10; bases outside the gene matches: 18. Looked up from germline, CDR1 is SGHAT and CDR2 is FQNNGV. The CDR3 contains 18 residues. The CDR3 spells CASSRTGSPSGRAWEQFF. CDR3 in DNA: TGTGCCAGCAGCAGAACAGGCAGTCCTAGCGGGAGGGCCTGGGAGCAGTTCTTC.

The V call is TRBV27, the J call TRBJ1-1, with D possibly TRBD1 on 5 matching bases. V was cut by 4 bases and J by 5 bases, with 11 bases left in between. The germline V gene has CDR1 MNHEY and CDR2 SMNVEV (reference sequence). This CDR3 has 13 amino acids. The CDR3 here is CASSWGGETEAFF. In nucleotides, the CDR3 is TGTGCCAGCAGTTGGGGGGGTGAGACTGAAGCTTTCTTT.

This clonotype came up a few times. The gene calls are TRBV4-2 and TRBJ2-2, with 8 bases lining up with TRBD1. This CDR3 is built from 14 residues. J was trimmed by 6 bases and V by 2 bases; bases with no gene match: 2. The V gene's germline CDR1 is LGHNA and CDR2 YNFKEQ. The CDR3: CASSQLQGAGELFF. CDR3 DNA sequence: TGTGCCAGCAGCCAATTACAGGGGGCCGGGGAGCTGTTTTTT.

There are a few counts of this clonotype. The V call is TRBV19, the J call TRBJ2-7; 11 bases are shared with TRBD2. The CDR3 length is 17 residues. Per the germline V gene, CDR1 is LNHDA and CDR2 is SQIVND (reference sequence). Germline trimming cut 7 bases from V and 6 bases from J; bases unmatched to any gene: 17. This CDR3 is CASIGSTSGRNAGEQYF. The CDR3, as DNA: TGTGCCAGTATTGGGTCTACTAGCGGGAGAAATGCGGGCGAGCAGTACTTC.

The V call is TRBV7-8, the J call TRBJ2-2; D is tentatively TRBD1 or TRBD2 (5 bases each). V was clipped by 5 bases and J by 6 bases, with 13 bases between them. This CDR3 has 14 amino acids. The V gene's germline CDR1 is SGHVS and CDR2 FQNEAQ. CDR3 sequence: CASSLGEFAGELFF. The CDR3 DNA reads TGTGCCAGCAGCCTGGGGGAGTTCGCCGGGGAGCTGTTTTTT.

This chain joins TRBV7-2 and TRBJ1-1; D ambiguous. V lost 2 bases and J lost 4, with 8 bases in between. The germline CDR1 and CDR2 sequences are SGHTA and FQGNSA. The CDR3 length is 13 residues. The CDR3 DNA reads TGTGCCAGCAGCTTATATTATACCACTGAAGCTTTCTTT. Translating gives CASSLYYTTEAFF.

The chain carries TRBV18 and TRBJ1-2; 8 bases line up with TRBD1. Per germline, CDR1 KGHSH and CDR2 LQKENI. The CDR3 length is 16 residues. With V trimmed by 3 bases and J by 3 bases, 9 bases remained unmatched. CDR3 region: CASSPMKGQGDYGYTF. Here the CDR3 DNA reads TGTGCCAGCTCACCTATGAAAGGACAGGGAGACTATGGCTACACCTTC.

This clonotype has just a few counts. This rearrangement joins TRBV15 to TRBJ2-2; 7 nucleotides align to TRBD1. V lost 5 bases, J lost 4 bases, and 1 base stayed unmatched. Germline loops: CDR1 LNHNV, CDR2 YYDKDF (reference sequence). The CDR3 totals 13 residues. The CDR3 reads CATSYRGTGELFF. Written as DNA, the CDR3 is TGTGCCACCAGCTACAGGGGCACCGGGGAGCTGTTTTTT.

The rearrangement joins TRBV29-1 to TRBJ2-5; 9 positions match TRBD2. V shed 5 bases, J shed 2 bases, and the junction held 9 bases outside the gene matches. CDR3 length: 15 amino acids. The germline gives CDR1 SQVTM, CDR2 ANQGSEA. The CDR3 loop is CSVRASGARQETQYF. CDR3 in DNA: TGCAGCGTTCGGGCTAGCGGGGCAAGACAAGAGACCCAGTACTTC.

This clonotype was found many times. This sequence joins TRBV9 and TRBJ2-1, with D maybe TRBD2 (5 bases). The CDR3 consists of 15 residues. Trimming cost V 5 bases and J 5 bases, with 17 bases left between them. Germline values: CDR1 SGDLS, CDR2 YYNGEE. The CDR3 coding sequence is TGTGCCAGCAGTTCTACTAGTTTCGGAGACAATGAGCAGTTCTTC. Translating gives CASSSTSFGDNEQFF.

This clonotype was detected many times. The chain employs TRBV12-3 or TRBV12-4 and TRBJ2-7; D unclear. Trimming left V 2 bases short and J 7 bases short, with 12 bases between. This CDR3 is 13 amino acids long. The CDR3 DNA reads TGTGCCAGCAGTTTACAGCAGGCCCAGGAGCAGTACTTC. Protein product: CASSLQQAQEQYF.

This chain uses TRBV10-3 with TRBJ1-1; 8 bases line up with TRBD1. Germline V CDR1 and CDR2: ENHRY, SYGVKD. The CDR3 is made up of 12 amino acids. The V and J ends lost 7 bases and 5 bases, in that order; junction bases with no gene match: 3. CDR3 region: CAIMGQDTEAFF. In DNA, the CDR3 is TGTGCCATCATGGGACAGGATACTGAAGCTTTCTTT.

This clonotype has a handful of counts. V is TRBV7-9 and J is TRBJ2-1, with D hard to call. Deletions cut 5 bases from V and 1 base from J, with 12 bases between. This CDR3 has 15 amino acids. Germline assignment: CDR1 SEHNR and CDR2 FQNEAQ (reference sequence). The CDR3, as DNA: TGTGCCAGCAGCCCCCCAGGATCTTCCTACAATGAGCAGTTCTTC. Its protein is CASSPPGSSYNEQFF.

The chain has TRBV4-2 and TRBJ2-4; D could derive from TRBD1 or TRBD2 (5 bases each). The V end was cut by 0 bases, the J end by 3 bases, with 18 bases between. The CDR3 runs to 18 residues. The V gene's germline CDR1 is LGHNA and CDR2 YNFKEQ. CDR3: CASSQDLSGVGGKNIQYF. Here the CDR3 DNA reads TGTGCCAGCAGCCAAGATTTGTCCGGCGTTGGGGGCAAAAACATTCAGTACTTC.

V and J are TRBV7-9 and TRBJ1-6; D is uncertain. The ends were cut back, 3 bases at V and 0 bases at J, with 12 bases in the middle. The CDR3 runs 17 residues. In germline, CDR1 is SEHNR, CDR2 FQNEAQ (reference sequence). CDR3 loop: CASSFLGGGSYNSPLHF. The CDR3 nucleotides read TGTGCCAGCAGCTTTTTGGGAGGAGGCTCCTATAATTCACCCCTCCACTTT.

This clonotype has more than one count but fewer than ten. The chain joins TRBV19 to TRBJ2-3; a possible D gene is TRBD2 (5 bases). The V gene lost 5 bases and the J gene lost 5 bases, with 14 bases spanning the gap. CDR1 is LNHDA, CDR2 SQIVND, per germline (reference sequence). There are 14 residues in the CDR3. The CDR3 sequence is CASSPGFAGDTQYF. The CDR3 DNA sequence: TGTGCCAGTAGTCCTGGGTTCGCGGGAGATACGCAGTATTTT.

This clonotype turned up a few times. V is TRBV18 and J is TRBJ2-3; a possible D gene is TRBD2 (6 bases). Germline CDR1 KGHSH, CDR2 LQKENI. This CDR3 comprises 18 residues. Trimming cost V 3 bases and J 1 base, with 20 bases left between them. CDR3 residues: CASSPLPLSGRRTDTQYF. CDR3 DNA sequence: TGTGCCAGCTCACCCCTCCCCCTCTCGGGGAGGCGCACAGATACGCAGTATTTT.

The table lists this clonotype with a count of one. The junction and the germline gene differ at one end; a read error may be behind it. V gene TRBV10-3 combines with J gene TRBJ1-1; D possibly corresponds to TRBD1 (6 bases). CDR1 and CDR2 from the germline V gene are ENHRY and SYGVKD. The CDR3 consists of 16 residues. The CDR3 here is CAISEIEGGVNTEAVF. Here the CDR3 DNA reads TGTGCCATCAGTGAGATTGAAGGGGGAGTGAACACTGAAGCTGTCTTT.

The table lists this clonotype with many counts. The chain recombines TRBV4-2 with TRBJ2-2, with D maybe TRBD1 (6 bases). Germline CDR1 and CDR2: LGHNA and YNFKEQ. CDR3 length equals 19 residues. Trimming left V 0 bases short and J 1 base short, with 18 bases between. CDR3 region: CASSQDQFVLDRNTGELFF. CDR3 in DNA: TGTGCCAGCAGCCAAGATCAGTTTGTTTTGGACAGGAACACCGGGGAGCTGTTTTTT.

This clonotype was picked up a small number of times. The V call is TRBV20-1, the J call TRBJ2-3; D might be TRBD2 (5 bases). CDR1 DFQATT and CDR2 SNEGSKA come from the germline V gene (reference sequence). Trimming left V 3 bases short and J 3 bases short, with 13 bases between. The CDR3 has 14 amino acids. For the CDR3, the DNA is TGCAGTGCTAGGTTAAGGGAGTGGACAGATACGCAGTATTTT. Translated: CSARLREWTDTQYF.

This clonotype has only a few counts. The chain carries TRBV7-8 and TRBJ2-3; no firm D call. CDR1 is SGHVS and CDR2 is FQNEAQ in the germline V gene. V lost 0 bases and J lost 3, with 10 bases in between. The CDR3 length is 15 residues. CDR3 DNA sequence: TGTGCCAGCAGCTTAGCAGGGTATAAGACAGATACGCAGTATTTT. It codes for CASSLAGYKTDTQYF. Full variable domain (missing parts from reference TRBV7-8 and TRBJ2-3): GAGVSQSPRYKVAKRGQDVALRCDPISGHVSLFWYQQALGQGPEFLTYFQNEAQLDKSGLPSDRFFAERPEGSVSTLKIQRTQQEDSAVYLCASSLAGYKTDTQYFGPGTRLTVL.